The 5 T cell receptor beta chains below all came from one sample that was sequenced in a study of PD-1 blockade in classical Hodgkin lymphoma (TCRdb year 2020). The library was prepared using the immunoSEQ multiplex PCR assay. TCRdb carries this immuneACCESS record with in-frame sequences only. Its versions omit some clonotypes, under half of them owing to an unresolved V gene in the studies checked, with the rest unexplained. The sample table contains more than 90,000 clones; only one count was recorded for approximately 90% of them. The ten biggest clones cover 6.5% to 7.5% of the sample. The sample's time point label, in plain terms: cycle 2 day 1 (C2D1) of nivolumab. Every trial patient had relapsed after autologous stem cell transplantation, and cohorts A, B and C differed in prior brentuximab vedotin exposure. This specimen consisted of peripheral blood mononuclear cells (PBMCs), obtained before the second cycle of nivolumab. All receptors derive from a human donor with classical Hodgkin lymphoma.

The CDR3 region is CASSPKGTDSGNTIYF. CDR3 in DNA: TGCGCCAGCAGTCCCAAGGGGACCGACTCTGGAAACACCATATATTTT. The rearrangement joins TRBV5-1 to TRBJ1-3, with a possible D match to TRBD1 (5 bases). V was pared by 5 bases and J by 0 bases, with 15 bases between. The length of the CDR3 is 16 residues. Germline V CDR1 and CDR2: SGHRS, YFSETQ.

The chain employs TRBV11-3 and TRBJ2-2, with no clear D. The CDR3 is 14 residues long. Germline CDR1 reads SGHNT; CDR2 reads YENEEA. V was trimmed by 5 bases and J by 4 bases, leaving 11 bases between them. CDR3 sequence: CASSPRSLTGELFF. DNA of the CDR3: TGTGCCAGCAGCCCGCGGAGTCTCACCGGGGAGCTGTTTTTT.

The DNA for the CDR3 is TGTGCCTGGAGTAGAGGAGGTTCTGGGGCCAACGTCCTGACTTTC. The encoded protein is CAWSRGGSGANVLTF. The V gene is TRBV30, the J gene TRBJ2-6; D possibly corresponds to TRBD2 (5 bases). The CDR3 runs to 15 residues. Germline values: CDR1 GTSNPN, CDR2 SVGIG (reference sequence). Trimming took 2 bases from V and 1 from J, leaving 9 bases between them.

The chain is built from TRBV4-1 and TRBJ2-1, with D maybe TRBD1 (7 bases). With 0 bases removed from V and 8 bases from J, the gap between germline ends came to 20 bases. CDR3 length equals 17 residues. Germline V gene sequence: CDR1 MGHRA, CDR2 YSYEKL. The CDR3 protein is CASSQDVGQGGTYEQFF. The CDR3 DNA follows: TGCGCCAGCAGCCAAGATGTGGGGCAGGGGGGAACGTATGAGCAGTTCTTC.

Only one count was recorded for this clone. The genes are TRBV16 and TRBJ2-5; D is uncertain. This CDR3 has 16 amino acids. The V and J ends lost 4 bases and 0 bases respectively, with 15 bases between them. Germline V gene sequence: CDR1 KGHSY, CDR2 FQNENV. The CDR3 sequence is CASSRSRLDDQETQYF. The CDR3 DNA reads as TGTGCCAGCAGCCGCAGTCGGCTAGATGACCAAGAGACCCAGTACTTC.